This T cell receptor beta chain was identified in a study of T cell responses to AZD1222 COVID-19 vaccine. Study results and caveats: The study reported that nearly half of spike-specific TCRs target unmutated variant regions. With two AZD1222 doses given, Spike-specific TCR breadth and depth both rose. In all cases, repertoires were sampled only after the peak T cell response. The sample set comprised mostly white British donors with more females, and clonal diversity was possibly underestimated.

TCRdb keeps only in-frame clones here, not all; method: immunoSEQ multiplex PCR. The table records 110,000 or so clones, about 88% of them present only once. This CDR3 region has 16 residues. Germline V CDR1 and CDR2: KGHSH, LQKENI. The V and J ends lost 0 bases and 2 bases, in that order; junction bases with no gene match: 3. About this clone: The target antigen is unknown.

The receptor comes from an adult who received the AZD1222 COVID-19 vaccine. Material: peripheral blood, obtained 28 days after the second AZD1222 dose. The chain is built from TRBV18 and TRBJ2-1; 8 bases line up with TRBD2. In DNA form, the CDR3 reads TGTGCCAGCTCACCACCGTCTAGCGGGCCCTACAATGAGCAGTTCTTC. Translating gives CASSPPSSGPYNEQFF.